A selection of T cell receptor beta chains follows, all from one sample in a study of cytomegalovirus exposure and HLA in healthy donors. Clones were read by immunoSEQ multiplex PCR, and TCRdb kept only the in-frame ones, dropping some. Seen here are 110,000 to 150,000 clones, 60% to 85% observed once, and the top ten hold roughly 6.6%. The specimen was PBMCs. These receptors were obtained from a man in his thirties or forties in good health and CMV-seronegative. The CDR3 runs from the conserved cysteine through the conserved F or W. Each record gives: clone size, V gene, D gene, J gene, CDR3 DNA, CDR3 protein. The D gene is left open where the match is weak. A row's size may be missing; if present it is once, few, many or a size class.

few	TRBV13	NA	TRBJ1-5	TGTGCCAGCAGCTTAGGCCCCTCAGGACCCCAGCATTTT	CASSLGPSGPQHF
NA	TRBV5-6	TRBD1	TRBJ1-4	TGTGCCAGCAGCGGTGGACAGGGAAAGACAACTAATGAAAAACTGTTTTTT	CASSGGQGKTTNEKLFF
NA	TRBV29-1	TRBD1	TRBJ2-2	TGCAGCGTTGGTCGACAGGGGTCGTCTGGGGAGCTGTTTTTT	CSVGRQGSSGELFF
few	TRBV5-1	TRBD1	TRBJ1-6	TGCGCCAGCAGCTTGGTGGGGACAGCTAATTCACCCCTCCACTTT	CASSLVGTANSPLHF
NA	TRBV11-2	NA	TRBJ2-7	TGTGCCAGCAGCCTGGGGGGGGGCCACGAGCAGTACTTC	CASSLGGGHEQYF
NA	TRBV5-1	NA	TRBJ1-4	TGCGCCAGCAGCCTAGGTTGGGGCGGAACTAATGAAAAACTGTTTTTT	CASSLGWGGTNEKLFF
NA	TRBV15	TRBD2	TRBJ2-5	TGTGCCACCAGCAGAGTAGGTAGCGGGAGCAAAGAGACCCAGTACTTC	CATSRVGSGSKETQYF
NA	TRBV18	TRBD1	TRBJ1-1	TGTGCCAGCTCACCAGTGGCAGGGGGCCCGATGAACACTGAAGCTTTCTTT	CASSPVAGGPMNTEAFF
once	TRBV6-1	TRBD1	TRBJ1-1	TGTGCCAGCAGTGCAGCCGGACAGGAGCGAGCTTTCTTT	CASSAAGQERAFF
NA	TRBV7-3	NA	TRBJ2-1	TGTGCCAGCAGCTTGAACGCGGGGGCGTACAATGAGCAGTTCTTC	CASSLNAGAYNEQFF
NA	TRBV5-4	TRBD2	TRBJ2-5	TGTGCCAGCAGCTTGGGGGGACGGGGGGGCCAAGAGACCCAGTACTTC	CASSLGGRGGQETQYF
NA	TRBV6-1	NA	TRBJ1-2	TGTGCCAGCAGTGAAGCGGGAGGGGACCGGGGGACCTTC	CASSEAGGDRGTF
NA	TRBV11-2	TRBD2	TRBJ2-7	TGTGCCAGCAGCTTTGGGGACTACTCCTACGAGCAGTACTTC	CASSFGDYSYEQYF
NA	TRBV7-9	NA	TRBJ1-1	TGTGCCAGCAGCCGCACCCCCCGGAGGAACACTGAAGCTTTCTTT	CASSRTPRRNTEAFF
NA	TRBV5-6	TRBD1	TRBJ2-1	TGTGCCAGCAGCTCCCAGACAGGGTTTCTATACAATGAGCAGTTCTTC	CASSSQTGFLYNEQFF
NA	TRBV28	TRBD2	TRBJ2-5	TGTGCCAGCAGTATAGACGGGACTAGCGACGAAGAGACCCAGTACTTC	CASSIDGTSDEETQYF